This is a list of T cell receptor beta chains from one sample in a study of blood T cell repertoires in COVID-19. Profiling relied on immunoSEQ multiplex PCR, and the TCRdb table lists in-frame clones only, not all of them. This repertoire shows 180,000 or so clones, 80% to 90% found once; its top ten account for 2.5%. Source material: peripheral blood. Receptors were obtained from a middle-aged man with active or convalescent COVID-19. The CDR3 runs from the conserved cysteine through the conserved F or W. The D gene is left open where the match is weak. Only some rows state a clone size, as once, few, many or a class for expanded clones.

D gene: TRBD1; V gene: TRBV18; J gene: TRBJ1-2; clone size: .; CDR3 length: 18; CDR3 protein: CASSSTPGQGALGYGYTF; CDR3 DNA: TGTGCCAGCTCATCCACCCCGGGACAGGGAGCACTTGGCTATGGCTACACCTTC
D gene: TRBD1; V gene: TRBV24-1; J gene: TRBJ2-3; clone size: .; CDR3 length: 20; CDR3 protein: CATSDQRDRGRIWGTDTQYF; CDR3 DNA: TGTGCCACCAGTGATCAAAGGGACAGGGGGCGGATTTGGGGCACAGATACGCAGTATTTT
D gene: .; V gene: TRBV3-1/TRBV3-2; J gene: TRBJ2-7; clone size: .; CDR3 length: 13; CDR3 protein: CASRGPRGDEQYF; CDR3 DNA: TGTGCCAGCAGAGGCCCCAGGGGGGATGAGCAGTACTTC
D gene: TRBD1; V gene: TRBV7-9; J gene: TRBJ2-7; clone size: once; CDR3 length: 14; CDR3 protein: CASSPTGVGYEQYF; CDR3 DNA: TGTGCCAGCAGCCCTACAGGGGTGGGCTACGAGCAGTACTTC
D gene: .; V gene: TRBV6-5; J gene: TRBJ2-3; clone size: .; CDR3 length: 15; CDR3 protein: CASKFRATSTDTQYF; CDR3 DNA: TGTGCCAGCAAGTTCAGGGCCACTAGCACAGATACGCAGTATTTT
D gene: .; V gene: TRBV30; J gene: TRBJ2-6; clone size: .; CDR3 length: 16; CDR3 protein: CAWNRQPVSGANVLTF; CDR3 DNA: TGTGCCTGGAACCGACAGCCCGTCTCTGGGGCCAACGTCCTGACTTTC
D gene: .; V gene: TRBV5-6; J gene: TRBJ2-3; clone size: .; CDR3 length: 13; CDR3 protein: CASNQGSTDTQYF; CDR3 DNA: TGTGCCAGCAACCAGGGAAGCACAGATACGCAGTATTTT
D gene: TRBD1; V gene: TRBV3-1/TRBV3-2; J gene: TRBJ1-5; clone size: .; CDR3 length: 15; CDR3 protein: CASSPSDRADQPQHF; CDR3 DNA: TGTGCCAGCAGCCCCTCGGACAGGGCTGATCAGCCCCAGCATTTT
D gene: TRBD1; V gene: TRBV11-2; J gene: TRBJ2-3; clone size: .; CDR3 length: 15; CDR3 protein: CASSFRQGLTDTQYF; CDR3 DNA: TGTGCCAGCAGCTTCAGACAGGGGTTAACAGATACGCAGTATTTT
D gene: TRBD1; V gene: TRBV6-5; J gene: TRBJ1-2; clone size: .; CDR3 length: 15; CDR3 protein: CASTQRQGQGYGYTF; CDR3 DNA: TGTGCCAGCACCCAAAGACAGGGGCAAGGCTATGGCTACACCTTC
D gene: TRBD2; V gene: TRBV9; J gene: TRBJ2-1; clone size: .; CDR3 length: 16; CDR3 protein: CASSVAEGRGGREQFF; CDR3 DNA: TGTGCCAGCAGCGTAGCTGAGGGGCGGGGGGGCAGAGAGCAGTTCTTC
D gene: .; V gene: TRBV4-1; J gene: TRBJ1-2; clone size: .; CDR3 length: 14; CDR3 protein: CASSQDPGNYGYTF; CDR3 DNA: TGCGCCAGCAGCCAAGACCCAGGGAACTATGGCTACACCTTC
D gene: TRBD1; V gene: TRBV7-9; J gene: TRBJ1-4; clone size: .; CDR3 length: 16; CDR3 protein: CASSLGGQGPNEKLFF; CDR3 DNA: TGTGCCAGCAGCTTAGGGGGACAGGGCCCTAATGAAAAACTGTTTTTT
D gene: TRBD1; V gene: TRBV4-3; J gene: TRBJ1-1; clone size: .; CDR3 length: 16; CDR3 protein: CASSQDYGTGSTEAFF; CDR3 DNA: TGCGCCAGCAGCCAAGATTACGGGACAGGGAGCACTGAAGCTTTCTTT
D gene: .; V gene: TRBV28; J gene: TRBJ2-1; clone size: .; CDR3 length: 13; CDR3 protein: CASSTQRTAGQFF; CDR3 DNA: TGTGCCAGCAGCACCCAAAGAACGGCGGGTCAGTTCTTC
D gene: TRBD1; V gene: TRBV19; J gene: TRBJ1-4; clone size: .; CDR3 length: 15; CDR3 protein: CASSIATGDNEKLFF; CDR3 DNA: TGTGCCAGTAGTATAGCAACAGGGGATAATGAAAAACTGTTTTTT
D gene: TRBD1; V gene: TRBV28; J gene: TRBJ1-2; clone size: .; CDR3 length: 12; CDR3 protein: CASSSQGYGYTF; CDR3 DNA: TGTGCCAGCAGCTCACAGGGGTATGGCTACACCTTC
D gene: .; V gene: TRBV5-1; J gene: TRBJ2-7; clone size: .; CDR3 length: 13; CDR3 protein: CASSFGTGDEQYF; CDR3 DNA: TGCGCCAGCAGCTTTGGAACCGGGGACGAGCAGTACTTC
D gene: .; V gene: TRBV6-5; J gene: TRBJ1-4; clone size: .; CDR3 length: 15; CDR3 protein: CASTVLAGFNEKLFF; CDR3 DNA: TGTGCCAGCACGGTCTTGGCAGGCTTTAATGAAAAACTGTTTTTT
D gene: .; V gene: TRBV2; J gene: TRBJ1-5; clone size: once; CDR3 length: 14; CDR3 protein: CASSTDYSNQPQHF; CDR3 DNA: TGTGCCAGCTCGACAGATTATAGCAATCAGCCCCAGCATTTT
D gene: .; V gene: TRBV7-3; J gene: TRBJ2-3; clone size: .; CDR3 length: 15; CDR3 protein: CASSLTVVTTDTQYF; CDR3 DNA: TGTGCCAGCAGCTTAACGGTAGTCACCACAGATACGCAGTATTTT
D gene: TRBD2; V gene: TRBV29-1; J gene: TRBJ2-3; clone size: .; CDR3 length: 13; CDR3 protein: CSVVRGGTDTQYF; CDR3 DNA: TGCAGCGTTGTGCGGGGGGGCACAGATACGCAGTATTTT
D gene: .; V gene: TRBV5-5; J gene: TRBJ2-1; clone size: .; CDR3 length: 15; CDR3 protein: CASSRGGTEYNEQFF; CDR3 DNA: TGTGCCAGCAGCCGGGGCGGGACAGAGTACAATGAGCAGTTCTTC
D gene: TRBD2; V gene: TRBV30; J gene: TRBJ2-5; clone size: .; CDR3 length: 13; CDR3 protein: CAWSGSGGETQYF; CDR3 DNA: TGTGCCTGGAGTGGGAGCGGGGGAGAGACCCAGTACTTC
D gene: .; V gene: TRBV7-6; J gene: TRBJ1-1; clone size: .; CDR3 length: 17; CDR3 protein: CASSLARVTAPNTEAFF; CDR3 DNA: TGTGCCAGCAGCTTAGCTAGAGTGACAGCTCCGAACACTGAAGCTTTCTTT
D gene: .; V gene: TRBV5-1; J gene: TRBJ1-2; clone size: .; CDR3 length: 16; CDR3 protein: CASSLAAGGENYGYTF; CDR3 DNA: TGCGCCAGCAGCTTGGCCGCGGGCGGGGAAAACTATGGCTACACCTTC
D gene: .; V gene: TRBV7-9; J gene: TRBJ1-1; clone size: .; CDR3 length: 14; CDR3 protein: CASSLYRDNTEAFF; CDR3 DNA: TGTGCCAGCAGCCTCTACAGGGACAACACTGAAGCTTTCTTT
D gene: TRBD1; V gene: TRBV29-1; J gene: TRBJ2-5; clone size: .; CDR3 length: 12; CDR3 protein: CSGGTGQETQYF; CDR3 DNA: TGCAGCGGAGGGACAGGACAAGAGACCCAGTACTTC
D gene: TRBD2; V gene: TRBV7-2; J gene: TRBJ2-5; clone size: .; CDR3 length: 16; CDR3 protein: CASSLATGGLGETQYF; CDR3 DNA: TGTGCCAGCAGCTTAGCGACGGGGGGGCTCGGAGAGACCCAGTACTTC
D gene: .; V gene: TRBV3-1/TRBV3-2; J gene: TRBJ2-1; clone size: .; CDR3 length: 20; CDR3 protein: CASSQDGRGSSADSYNEQFF; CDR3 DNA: TGTGCCAGCAGCCAAGATGGCCGGGGCTCTAGCGCCGATTCCTACAATGAGCAGTTCTTC
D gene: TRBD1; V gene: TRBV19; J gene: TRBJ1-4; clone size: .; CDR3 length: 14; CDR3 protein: CASSRGQAPQKLFF; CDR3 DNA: TGTGCCAGTAGTAGAGGACAGGCCCCGCAAAAACTGTTTTTT
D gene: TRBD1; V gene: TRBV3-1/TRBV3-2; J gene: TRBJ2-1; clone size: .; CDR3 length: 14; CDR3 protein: CASSQDRGRNEQFF; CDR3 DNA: TGTGCCAGCAGCCAAGACAGGGGGCGAAATGAGCAGTTCTTC